This T cell receptor (beta chain) was sequenced in a study of T cells after posttransplantation cyclophosphamide. Sampled 1 year posttransplant, controls received myeloablative marrow transplants, methotrexate and a calcineurin inhibitor. CDR3 length: 15 residues. Deletions cut 4 bases from V and 3 bases from J, with 14 bases between. CDR1 and CDR2 from the germline V gene are SGHRS and YFSETQ. Profiled with immunoSEQ multiplex PCR; TCRdb holds only in-frame clones, not every one. The sample has 15,000 to 20,000 clones, 85% seen once. Study-wide points: Blood and skin or GI T cell repertoires showed limited TRB overlap. TRB clonality was highly associated with recipient CMV seropositivity and reactivation.

This clone was seen a handful of times. The antigen remains undetermined. V and J are TRBV5-1 and TRBJ2-1; D gene ambiguous. Sequenced material: PBMCs, taken after allogeneic stem cell transplant with calcineurin inhibitor and methotrexate. The source is a female patient in her late teens or twenties who received an allogeneic stem cell transplant from an unrelated donor, was CMV-positive, and had acute and chronic GVHD. Some of the T cells might come from the graft donor. The CDR3 bases are TGCGCCAGCAGCGGGCGACCGGCCAACTACAATGAGCAGTTCTTC. Its protein product is CASSGRPANYNEQFF.